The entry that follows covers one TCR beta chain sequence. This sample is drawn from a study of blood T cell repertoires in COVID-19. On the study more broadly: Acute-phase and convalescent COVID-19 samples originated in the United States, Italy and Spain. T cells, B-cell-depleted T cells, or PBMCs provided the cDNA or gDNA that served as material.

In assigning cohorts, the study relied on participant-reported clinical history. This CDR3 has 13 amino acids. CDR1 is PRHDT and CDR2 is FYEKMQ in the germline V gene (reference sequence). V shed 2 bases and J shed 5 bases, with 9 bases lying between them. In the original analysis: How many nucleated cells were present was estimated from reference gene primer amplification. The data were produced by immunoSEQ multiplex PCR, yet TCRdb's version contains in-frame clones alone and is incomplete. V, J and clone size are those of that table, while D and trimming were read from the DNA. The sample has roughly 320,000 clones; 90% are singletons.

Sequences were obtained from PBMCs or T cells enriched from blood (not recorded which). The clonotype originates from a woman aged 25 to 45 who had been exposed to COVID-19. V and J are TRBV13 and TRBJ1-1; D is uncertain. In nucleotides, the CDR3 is TGTGCCAGCAGCTTACTTGGAGGGACTGAAGCTTTCTTT. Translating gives CASSLLGGTEAFF.